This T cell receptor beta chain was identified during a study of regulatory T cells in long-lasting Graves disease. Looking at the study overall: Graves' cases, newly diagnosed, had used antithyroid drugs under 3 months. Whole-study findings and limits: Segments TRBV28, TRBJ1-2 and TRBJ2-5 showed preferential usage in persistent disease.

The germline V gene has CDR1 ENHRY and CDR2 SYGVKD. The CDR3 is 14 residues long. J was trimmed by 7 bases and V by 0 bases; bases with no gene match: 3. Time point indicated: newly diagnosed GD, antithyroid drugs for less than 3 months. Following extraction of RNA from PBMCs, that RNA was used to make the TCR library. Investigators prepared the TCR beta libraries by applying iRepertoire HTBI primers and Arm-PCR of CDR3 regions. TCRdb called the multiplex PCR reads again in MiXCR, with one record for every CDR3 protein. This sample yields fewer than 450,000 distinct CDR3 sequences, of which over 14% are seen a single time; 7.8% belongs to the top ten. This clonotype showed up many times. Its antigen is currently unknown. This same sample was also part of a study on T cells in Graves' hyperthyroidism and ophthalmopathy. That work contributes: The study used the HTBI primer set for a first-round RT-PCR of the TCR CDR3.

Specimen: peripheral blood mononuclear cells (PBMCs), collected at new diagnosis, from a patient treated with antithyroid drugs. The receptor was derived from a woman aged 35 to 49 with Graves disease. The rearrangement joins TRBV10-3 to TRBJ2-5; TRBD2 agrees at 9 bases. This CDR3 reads CAISESSGRVTQYF. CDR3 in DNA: TGTGCCATCAGTGAGTCTAGCGGGAGAGTGACCCAGTACTTC.